This is a list of T cell receptor beta chains from one sample in a study of blood T cell repertoires in COVID-19. Using immunoSEQ multiplex PCR, the repertoire was profiled, and TCRdb retains in-frame clones only, with some absent. Here the sample spans some 25,000 clones, approximately 75% being singletons. Specimen: peripheral blood. The receptors here all came from a woman in her 70s with COVID-19, enrolled during active disease. The CDR3 runs from the conserved cysteine through the conserved F or W. A D gene is named only where the DNA matches it firmly. Size values are once, few and many counts, or a class for expanded clones, and some rows have none.

len	j_gene	d_gene	abundance	v_gene	CDR3aa	CDR3nt
13	TRBJ1-1	NA	once	TRBV7-9	CASSSSMNTEAFF	TGTGCCAGCAGCTCGAGCATGAACACTGAAGCTTTCTTT
17	TRBJ2-7	NA	few	TRBV5-6	CASSSGTRTAYGYEQYF	TGTGCCAGCAGCTCCGGGACAAGAACCGCCTACGGCTACGAGCAGTACTTC
15	TRBJ1-6	NA	NA	TRBV27	CASRSGSSYNSPLHF	TGTGCCAGCAGGTCTGGTAGCTCCTATAATTCACCCCTCCACTTT
15	TRBJ1-1	NA	NA	TRBV5-1	CASSLAQGRYTEAFF	TGCGCCAGCAGCTTGGCCCAGGGGCGGTACACTGAAGCTTTCTTT
13	TRBJ1-5	NA	NA	TRBV10-3	CAISAGVNQPQHF	TGTGCCATCAGTGCAGGGGTCAATCAGCCCCAGCATTTT
12	TRBJ1-6	TRBD1	NA	TRBV6-6	CASSAGGPPLHF	TGTGCCAGCAGCGCAGGGGGACCACCCCTCCACTTT
13	TRBJ1-5	NA	NA	TRBV12-3/TRBV12-4	CASSSEGGQPQHF	TGTGCCAGCAGTTCCGAGGGTGGACAGCCCCAGCATTTT
14	TRBJ2-7	NA	NA	TRBV11-2	CASSWGPSSYEQYF	TGTGCCAGCAGTTGGGGCCCGAGCTCCTACGAGCAGTACTTC
16	TRBJ2-1	NA	NA	TRBV7-9	CASSPPARFGGWEQFF	TGTGCCAGCAGCCCACCCGCCAGGTTCGGGGGATGGGAGCAGTTCTTC
16	TRBJ1-1	TRBD1	NA	TRBV18	CASSPGGGIRNTEAFF	TGTGCCAGCTCTCCCGGAGGGGGCATTCGGAACACTGAAGCTTTCTTT
14	TRBJ2-3	TRBD1	once	TRBV11-3	CASSPGQDVDTQYF	TGTGCCAGCAGCCCCGGACAGGACGTGGATACGCAGTATTTT
11	TRBJ1-1	NA	NA	TRBV11-2	CASSPGPRAFF	TGTGCCAGCAGTCCTGGCCCTAGAGCTTTCTTT
15	TRBJ1-3	NA	few	TRBV7-9	CASSLRGEAGNTIYF	TGTGCCAGCAGCTTACGAGGGGAGGCTGGAAACACCATATATTTT
16	TRBJ1-1	NA	NA	TRBV7-9	CASSPRWVGGHTEAFF	TGTGCCAGCAGCCCTAGGTGGGTAGGGGGACACACTGAAGCTTTCTTT
13	TRBJ1-5	NA	NA	TRBV12-3/TRBV12-4	CASSFREDQPQHF	TGTGCCAGCAGTTTTCGGGAAGATCAGCCCCAGCATTTT
16	TRBJ1-5	NA	once	TRBV7-8	CASSDNRASSNQPQHF	TGTGCCAGCAGCGACAACAGGGCGAGTAGCAATCAGCCCCAGCATTTT
17	TRBJ2-3	TRBD2	NA	TRBV23-1	CASSQYEREDFTDTQYF	TGCGCCAGCAGTCAATATGAGCGGGAGGACTTCACAGATACGCAGTATTTT
18	TRBJ2-6	TRBD2	NA	TRBV6-2/TRBV6-3	CASSPSEGGNSGANVLTF	TGTGCCAGCAGCCCTTCTGAGGGAGGGAACTCTGGGGCCAACGTCCTGACTTTC
15	TRBJ1-1	TRBD1	once	TRBV29-1	CSVGRGPVVGTEAFF	TGCAGCGTTGGGAGGGGGCCGGTGGTGGGCACTGAAGCTTTCTTT
15	TRBJ2-2	TRBD2	NA	TRBV7-2	CASRTGGVNTGELFF	TGTGCCAGCCGTACGGGGGGGGTGAACACCGGGGAGCTGTTTTTT
17	TRBJ1-6	NA	NA	TRBV27	CASRIEARSSYNSPLHF	TGTGCCAGCAGAATTGAGGCACGGAGCTCCTATAATTCACCCCTCCACTTT
14	TRBJ2-7	NA	once	TRBV20-1	CSASDRGFSTEQYF	TGCAGTGCTAGTGATCGGGGGTTCTCAACCGAGCAGTACTTC
14	TRBJ2-5	NA	NA	TRBV5-5	CASSLQGGQETQYF	TGTGCCAGCAGCTTGCAGGGGGGCCAAGAGACCCAGTACTTC
12	TRBJ1-2	TRBD1	NA	TRBV11-2	CASSFDRDGYTF	TGTGCCAGCAGCTTCGACAGGGATGGCTACACCTTC
15	TRBJ1-4	NA	few	TRBV2	CASSEARGLGEKLFF	TGTGCCAGCAGTGAAGCGCGGGGCCTAGGAGAAAAACTGTTTTTT
19	TRBJ1-2	TRBD1	once	TRBV29-1	CSVRSSWSGHRDRVHGYTF	TGCAGCGTTAGGTCGTCTTGGTCGGGTCACAGAGACAGGGTGCATGGCTACACCTTC